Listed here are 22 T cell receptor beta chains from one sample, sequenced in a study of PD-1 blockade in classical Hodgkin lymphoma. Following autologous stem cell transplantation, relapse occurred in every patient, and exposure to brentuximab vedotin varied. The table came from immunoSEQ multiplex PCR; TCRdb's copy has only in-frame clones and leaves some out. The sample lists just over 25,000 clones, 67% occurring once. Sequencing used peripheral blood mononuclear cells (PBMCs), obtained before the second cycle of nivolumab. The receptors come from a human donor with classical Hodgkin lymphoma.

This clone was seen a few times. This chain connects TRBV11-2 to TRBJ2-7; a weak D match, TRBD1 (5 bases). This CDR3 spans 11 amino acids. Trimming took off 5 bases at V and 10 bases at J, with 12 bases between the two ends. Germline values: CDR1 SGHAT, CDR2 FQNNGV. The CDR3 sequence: CASSDWTRQYF. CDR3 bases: TGTGCCAGCAGCGATTGGACAAGACAGTACTTC.

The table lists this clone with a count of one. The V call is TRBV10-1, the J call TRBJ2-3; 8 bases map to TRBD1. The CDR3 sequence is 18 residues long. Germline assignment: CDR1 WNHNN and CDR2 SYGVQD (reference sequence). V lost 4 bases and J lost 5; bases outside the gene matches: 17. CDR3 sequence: CASSVYERDRGGKDTQYF. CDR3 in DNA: TGCGCCAGCAGTGTATACGAACGCGACAGGGGAGGCAAAGATACGCAGTATTTT.

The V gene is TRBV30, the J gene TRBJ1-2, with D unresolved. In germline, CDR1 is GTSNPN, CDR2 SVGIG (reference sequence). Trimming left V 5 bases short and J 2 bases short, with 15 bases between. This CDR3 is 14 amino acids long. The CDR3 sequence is CAWVSTNRNYGYTF. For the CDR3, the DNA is TGTGCCTGGGTATCCACGAATCGAAACTATGGCTACACCTTC. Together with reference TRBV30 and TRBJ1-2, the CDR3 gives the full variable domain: SQTIHQWPATLVQPVGSPLSLECTVEGTSNPNLYWYRQAAGRGLQLLFYSVGIGQISSEVPQNLSASRPQDRQFILSSKKLLLSDSGFYLCAWVSTNRNYGYTFGSGTRLTVV.

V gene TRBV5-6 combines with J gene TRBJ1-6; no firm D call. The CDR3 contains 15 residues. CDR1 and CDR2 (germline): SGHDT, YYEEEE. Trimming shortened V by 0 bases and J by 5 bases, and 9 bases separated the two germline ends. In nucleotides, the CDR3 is TGTGCCAGCAGCTTGGGGCAGGTTCATAATTCACCCCTCCACTTT. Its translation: CASSLGQVHNSPLHF.

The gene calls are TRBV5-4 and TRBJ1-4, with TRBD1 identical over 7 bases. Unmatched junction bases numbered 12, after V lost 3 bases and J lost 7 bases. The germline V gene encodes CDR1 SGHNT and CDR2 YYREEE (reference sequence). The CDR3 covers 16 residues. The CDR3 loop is CASSSRGGTGGEKLFF. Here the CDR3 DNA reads TGTGCCAGCAGCTCCAGGGGGGGGACCGGAGGTGAAAAACTGTTTTTT.

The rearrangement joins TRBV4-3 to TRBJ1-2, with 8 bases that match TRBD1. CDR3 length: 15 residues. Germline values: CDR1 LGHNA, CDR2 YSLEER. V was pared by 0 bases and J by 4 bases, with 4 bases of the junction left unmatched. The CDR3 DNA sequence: TGCGCCAGCAGCCAAGACAGGGGGCGCGGCTATGGCTACACCTTC. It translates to CASSQDRGRGYGYTF.

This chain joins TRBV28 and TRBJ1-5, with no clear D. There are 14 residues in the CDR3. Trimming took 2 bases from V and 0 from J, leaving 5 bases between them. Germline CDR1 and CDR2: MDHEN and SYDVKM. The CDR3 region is CASSLAHSNQPQHF. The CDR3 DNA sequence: TGTGCCAGCAGTTTAGCTCATAGCAATCAGCCCCAGCATTTT.

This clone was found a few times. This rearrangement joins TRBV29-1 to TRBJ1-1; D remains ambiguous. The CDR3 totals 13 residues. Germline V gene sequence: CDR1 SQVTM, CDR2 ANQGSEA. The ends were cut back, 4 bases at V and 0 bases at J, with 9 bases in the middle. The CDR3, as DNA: TGCAGCGTTGGCAGAAGATTGAACACTGAAGCTTTCTTT. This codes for CSVGRRLNTEAFF.

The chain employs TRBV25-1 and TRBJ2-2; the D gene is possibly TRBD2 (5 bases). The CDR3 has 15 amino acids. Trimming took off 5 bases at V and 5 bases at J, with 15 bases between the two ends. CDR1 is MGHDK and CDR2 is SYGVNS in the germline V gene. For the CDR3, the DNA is TGTGCCAGCAGTCCTCCTACTAGGTATACCGGGGAGCTGTTTTTT. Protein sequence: CASSPPTRYTGELFF.

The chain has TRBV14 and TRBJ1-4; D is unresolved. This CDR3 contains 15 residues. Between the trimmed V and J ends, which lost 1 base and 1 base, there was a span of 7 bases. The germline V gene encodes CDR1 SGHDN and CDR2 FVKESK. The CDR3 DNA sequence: TGTGCCAGCAGCCAAGTCGGGCGAACTAATGAAAAACTGTTTTTT. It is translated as CASSQVGRTNEKLFF.

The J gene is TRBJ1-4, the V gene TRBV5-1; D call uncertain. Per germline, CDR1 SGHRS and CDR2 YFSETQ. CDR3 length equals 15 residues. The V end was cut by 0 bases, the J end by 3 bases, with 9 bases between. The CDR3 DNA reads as TGCGCCAGCAGCTTGGGGAGGAGTTCTAATGAAAAACTGTTTTTT. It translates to CASSLGRSSNEKLFF.

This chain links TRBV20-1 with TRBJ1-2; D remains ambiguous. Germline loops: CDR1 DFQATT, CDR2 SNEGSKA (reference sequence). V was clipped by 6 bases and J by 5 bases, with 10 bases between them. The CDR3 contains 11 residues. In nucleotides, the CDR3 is TGCAGTGCGCAAACCTCATATGGCTACACCTTC. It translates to CSAQTSYGYTF.

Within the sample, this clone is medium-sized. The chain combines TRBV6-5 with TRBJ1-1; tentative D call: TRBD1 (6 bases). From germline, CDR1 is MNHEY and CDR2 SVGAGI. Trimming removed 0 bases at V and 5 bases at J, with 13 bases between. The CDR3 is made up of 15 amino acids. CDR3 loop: CASSYSMGAGTEAFF. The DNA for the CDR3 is TGTGCCAGCAGTTACTCGATGGGGGCTGGAACTGAAGCTTTCTTT.

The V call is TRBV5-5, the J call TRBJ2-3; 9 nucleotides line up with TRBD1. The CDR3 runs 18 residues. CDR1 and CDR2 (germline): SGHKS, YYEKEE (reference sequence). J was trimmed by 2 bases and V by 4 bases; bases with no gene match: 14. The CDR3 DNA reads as TGTGCCAGCAGCCATTATGACAGGGGGGAAGGACCCACAGATACGCAGTATTTT. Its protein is CASSHYDRGEGPTDTQYF.

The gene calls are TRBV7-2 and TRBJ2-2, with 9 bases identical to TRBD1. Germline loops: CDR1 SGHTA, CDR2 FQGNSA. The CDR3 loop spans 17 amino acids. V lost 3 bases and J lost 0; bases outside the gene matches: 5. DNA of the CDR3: TGTGCCAGCAGCTTTAGGACAGGGGTCACGAACACCGGGGAGCTGTTTTTT. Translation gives CASSFRTGVTNTGELFF.

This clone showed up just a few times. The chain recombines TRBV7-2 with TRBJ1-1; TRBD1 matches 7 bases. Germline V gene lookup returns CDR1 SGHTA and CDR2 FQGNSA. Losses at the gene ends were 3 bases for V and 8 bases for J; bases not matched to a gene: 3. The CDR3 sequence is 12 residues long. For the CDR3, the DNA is TGTGCCAGCAGCTTCTGGACAGGCGAAGCTTTCTTT. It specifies CASSFWTGEAFF.

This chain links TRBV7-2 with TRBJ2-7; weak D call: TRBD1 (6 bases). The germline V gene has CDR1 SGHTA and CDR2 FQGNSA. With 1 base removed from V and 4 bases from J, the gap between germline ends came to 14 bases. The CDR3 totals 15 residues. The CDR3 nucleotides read TGTGCCAGCAGCTTAGAAACAGGGACGGGGTACGAGCAGTACTTC. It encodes CASSLETGTGYEQYF.

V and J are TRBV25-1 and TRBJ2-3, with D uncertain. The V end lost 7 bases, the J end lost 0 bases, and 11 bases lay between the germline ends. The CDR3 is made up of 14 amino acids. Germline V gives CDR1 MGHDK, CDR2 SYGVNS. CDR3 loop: CASTPGPSTDTQYF. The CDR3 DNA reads TGTGCCAGCACCCCGGGTCCCAGCACAGATACGCAGTATTTT.

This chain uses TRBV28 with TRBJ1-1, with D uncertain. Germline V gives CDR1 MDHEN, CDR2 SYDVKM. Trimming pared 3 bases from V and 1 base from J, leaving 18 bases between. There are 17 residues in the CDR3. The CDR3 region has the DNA TGTGCCAGCAGTTTTAGGGTCAGCTGGGAGGGGAACACTGAAGCTTTCTTT. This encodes CASSFRVSWEGNTEAFF.

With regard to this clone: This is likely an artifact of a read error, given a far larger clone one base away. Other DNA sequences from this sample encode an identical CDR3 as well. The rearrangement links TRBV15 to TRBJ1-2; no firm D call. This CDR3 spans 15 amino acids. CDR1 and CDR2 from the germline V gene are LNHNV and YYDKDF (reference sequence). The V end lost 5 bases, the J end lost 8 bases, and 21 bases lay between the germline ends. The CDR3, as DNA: TGTGCCACCAGCGGTGGGGAAGGAAACGAAAAGGGCTACACCTTC. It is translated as CATSGGEGNEKGYTF.

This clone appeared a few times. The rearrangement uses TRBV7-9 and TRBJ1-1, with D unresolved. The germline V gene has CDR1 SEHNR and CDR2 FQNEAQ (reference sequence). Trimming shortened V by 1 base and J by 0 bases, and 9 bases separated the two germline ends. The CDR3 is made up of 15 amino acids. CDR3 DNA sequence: TGTGCCAGCAGCTTAGGGGCAGAAATGAACACTGAAGCTTTCTTT. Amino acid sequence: CASSLGAEMNTEAFF.

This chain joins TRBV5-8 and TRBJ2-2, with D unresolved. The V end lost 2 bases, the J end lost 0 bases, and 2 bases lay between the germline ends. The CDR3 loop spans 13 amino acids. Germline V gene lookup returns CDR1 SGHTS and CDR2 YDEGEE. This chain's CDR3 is CASSFPNTGELFF. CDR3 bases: TGTGCCAGCAGCTTCCCGAACACCGGGGAGCTGTTTTTT.